This T cell receptor beta chain was captured by sequencing in a study of spatial heterogeneity in lung cancer. A distinct unique molecular identifier was carried by each TCR cDNA molecule. TCRdb analysed the 5' RACE reads with MiXCR anew, one entry per CDR3 protein. Of thousands of distinct CDR3 sequences in the sample, over 5% were seen once. Described time point: sample taken at primary tumor resection. Within the sample, this clonotype is medium-sized. This receptor was identified in a female donor with early-stage non-small cell lung cancer. The sequenced sample was normal lung tissue next to the tumor, obtained at surgery.

The CDR3 DNA sequence: TGCGCCAGCAGCTTGGAGCGTTCTAGCCTCTCCTACGAGCAGTACTTC. The encoded protein is CASSLERSSLSYEQYF. The rearrangement uses TRBV5-1 and TRBJ2-7; the D gene is possibly TRBD2 (5 bases). V gave up 0 bases and J gave up 0 bases, with 13 bases separating them. The CDR3 has 16 amino acids. In germline, CDR1 is SGHRS, CDR2 YFSETQ.